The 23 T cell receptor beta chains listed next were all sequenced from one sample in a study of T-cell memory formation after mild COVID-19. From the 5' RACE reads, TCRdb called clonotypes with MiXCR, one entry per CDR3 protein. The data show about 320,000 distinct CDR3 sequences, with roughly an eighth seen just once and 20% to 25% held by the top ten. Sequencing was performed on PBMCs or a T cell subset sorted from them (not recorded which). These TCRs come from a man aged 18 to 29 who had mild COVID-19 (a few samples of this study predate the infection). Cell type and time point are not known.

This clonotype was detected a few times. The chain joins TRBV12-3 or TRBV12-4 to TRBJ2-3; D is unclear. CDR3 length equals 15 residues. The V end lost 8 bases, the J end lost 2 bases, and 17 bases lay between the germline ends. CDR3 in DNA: TGTGCCAGCCGGAATGACCGGACGTCCACAGATACGCAGTATTTT. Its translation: CASRNDRTSTDTQYF.

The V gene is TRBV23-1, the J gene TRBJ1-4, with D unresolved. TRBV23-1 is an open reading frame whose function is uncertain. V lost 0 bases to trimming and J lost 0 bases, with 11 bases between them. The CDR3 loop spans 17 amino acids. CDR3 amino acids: CASSQSLERTTNEKLFF. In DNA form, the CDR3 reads TGCGCCAGCAGTCAATCGCTTGAGCGTACAACTAATGAAAAACTGTTTTTT.

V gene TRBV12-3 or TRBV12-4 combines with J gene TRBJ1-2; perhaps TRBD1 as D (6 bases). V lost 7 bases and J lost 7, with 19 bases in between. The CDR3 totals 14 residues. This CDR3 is CASTGQLGVGGYTF. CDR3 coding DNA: TGTGCCAGCACCGGACAGTTGGGAGTAGGTGGCTACACCTTC.

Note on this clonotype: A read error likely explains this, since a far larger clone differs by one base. The CDR3 loop is CASSVEGYEQYV. The CDR3, as DNA: TGTGCCAGCAGCGTAGAAGGCTACGAGCAGTACGTC. The V call is TRBV9, the J call TRBJ2-7; D is ambiguous. The germline V and J ends were trimmed by 0 bases and 3 bases, with 4 bases remaining between them. The germline CDR1 and CDR2 sequences are SGDLS and YYNGEE. The length of the CDR3 is 12 residues.

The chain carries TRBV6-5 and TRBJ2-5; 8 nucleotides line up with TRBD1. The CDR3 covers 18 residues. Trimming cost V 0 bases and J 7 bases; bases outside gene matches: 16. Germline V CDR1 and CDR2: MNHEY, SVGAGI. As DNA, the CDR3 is TGTGCCAGCAGTTACTCGGGATCCATGGAGGGGACAGGTTTGACCCAGTACTTC. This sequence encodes CASSYSGSMEGTGLTQYF.

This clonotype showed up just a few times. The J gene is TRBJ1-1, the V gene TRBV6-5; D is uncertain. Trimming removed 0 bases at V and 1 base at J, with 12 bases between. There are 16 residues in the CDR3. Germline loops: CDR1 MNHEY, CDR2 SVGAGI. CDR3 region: CASSYSPGRRNTEAFF. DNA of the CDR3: TGTGCCAGCAGTTACTCCCCGGGCAGGCGGAACACTGAAGCTTTCTTT.

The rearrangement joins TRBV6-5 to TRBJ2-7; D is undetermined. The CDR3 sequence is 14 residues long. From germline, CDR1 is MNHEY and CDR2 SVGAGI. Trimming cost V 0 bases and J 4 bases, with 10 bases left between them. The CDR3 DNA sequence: TGTGCCAGCAGTTACTCGAGTCACGGATACGAGCAGTACGTC. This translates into CASSYSSHGYEQYV.

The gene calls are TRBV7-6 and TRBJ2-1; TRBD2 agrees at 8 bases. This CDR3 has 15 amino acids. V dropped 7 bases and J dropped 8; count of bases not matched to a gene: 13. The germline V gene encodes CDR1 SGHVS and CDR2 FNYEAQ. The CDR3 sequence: CASTLRGGNLDEQFF. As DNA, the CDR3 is TGTGCCAGCACCCTCCGCGGGGGGAATTTGGATGAGCAGTTCTTC.

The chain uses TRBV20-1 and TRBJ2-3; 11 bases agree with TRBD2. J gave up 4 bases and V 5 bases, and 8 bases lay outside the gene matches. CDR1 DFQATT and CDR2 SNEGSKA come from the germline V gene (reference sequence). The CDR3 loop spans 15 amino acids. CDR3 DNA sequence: TGCAGTGCTGGGATAGCGGGGGGGCCCCCAGATACGCAGTATTTT. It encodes CSAGIAGGPPDTQYF.

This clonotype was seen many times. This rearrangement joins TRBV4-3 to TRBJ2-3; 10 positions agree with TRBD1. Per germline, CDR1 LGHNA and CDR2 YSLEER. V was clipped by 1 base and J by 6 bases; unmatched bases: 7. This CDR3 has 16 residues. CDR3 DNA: TGCGCCAGCAGCCAAGGAGGGACAGGGGTGGCCGATACGCAGTATTTT. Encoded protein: CASSQGGTGVADTQYF.

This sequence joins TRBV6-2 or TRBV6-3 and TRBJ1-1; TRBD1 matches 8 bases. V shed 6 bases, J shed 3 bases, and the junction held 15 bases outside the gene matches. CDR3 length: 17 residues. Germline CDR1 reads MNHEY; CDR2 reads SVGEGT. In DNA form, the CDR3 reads TGTGCCAGCAGACTCCTGGGGGCAGGGGGCACGGACACTGAAGCTTTCTTT. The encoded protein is CASRLLGAGGTDTEAFF.

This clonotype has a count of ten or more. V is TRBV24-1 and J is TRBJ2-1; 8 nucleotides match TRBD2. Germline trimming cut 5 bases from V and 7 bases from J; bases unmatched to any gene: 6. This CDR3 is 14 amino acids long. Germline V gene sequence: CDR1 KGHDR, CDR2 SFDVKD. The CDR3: CATSGGGYRNEQFF. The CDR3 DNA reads TGTGCCACCAGTGGCGGGGGGTATAGGAATGAGCAGTTCTTC.

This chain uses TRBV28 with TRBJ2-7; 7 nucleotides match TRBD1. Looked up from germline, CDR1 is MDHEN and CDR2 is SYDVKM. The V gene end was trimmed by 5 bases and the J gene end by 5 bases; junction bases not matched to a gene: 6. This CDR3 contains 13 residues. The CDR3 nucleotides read TGTGCCAGCAGTCAGATAGGGGGCCACGAGCAGTACGTC. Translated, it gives CASSQIGGHEQYV.

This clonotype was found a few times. The CDR3 reads CASSQRQSRYEQYF. The CDR3 DNA follows: TGCGCCAGCAGCCAACGACAGTCGAGGTACGAGCAGTACTTC. The rearrangement links TRBV4-1 to TRBJ2-7, with D maybe TRBD1 (5 bases). This CDR3 contains 14 residues. V lost 2 bases to trimming and J lost 4 bases, with 12 bases between them. Germline assignment: CDR1 MGHRA and CDR2 YSYEKL.

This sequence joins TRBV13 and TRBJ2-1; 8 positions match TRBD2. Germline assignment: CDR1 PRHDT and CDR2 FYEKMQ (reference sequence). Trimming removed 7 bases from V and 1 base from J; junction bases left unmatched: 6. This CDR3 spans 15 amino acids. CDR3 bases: TGTGCCAGCACCCGGGGGGGACCATCCTACAATGAGCAGTTCTTC. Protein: CASTRGGPSYNEQFF.

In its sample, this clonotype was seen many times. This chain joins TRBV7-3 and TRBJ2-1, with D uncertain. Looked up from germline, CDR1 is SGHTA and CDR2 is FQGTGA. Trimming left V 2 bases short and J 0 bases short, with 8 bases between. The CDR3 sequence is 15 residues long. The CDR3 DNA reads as TGTGCCAGCAGCTTAGGAGCGAGCTCCTACAATGAGCAGTTCTTC. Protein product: CASSLGASSYNEQFF.

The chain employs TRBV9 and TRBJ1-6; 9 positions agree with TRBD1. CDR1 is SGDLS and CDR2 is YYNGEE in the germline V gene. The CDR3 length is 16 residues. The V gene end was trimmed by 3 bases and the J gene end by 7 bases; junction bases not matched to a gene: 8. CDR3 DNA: TGTGCCAGCAGCGCCCAGCGGGACAGGGTCAATTCACCCCTCCACTTT. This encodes CASSAQRDRVNSPLHF.

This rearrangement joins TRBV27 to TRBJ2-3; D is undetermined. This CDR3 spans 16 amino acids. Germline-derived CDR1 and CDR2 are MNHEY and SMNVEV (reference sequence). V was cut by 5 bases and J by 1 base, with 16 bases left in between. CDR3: CASSLLRQRGTDTQYF. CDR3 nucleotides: TGTGCCAGCAGTCTCCTTCGGCAGCGCGGCACAGATACGCAGTATTTT.

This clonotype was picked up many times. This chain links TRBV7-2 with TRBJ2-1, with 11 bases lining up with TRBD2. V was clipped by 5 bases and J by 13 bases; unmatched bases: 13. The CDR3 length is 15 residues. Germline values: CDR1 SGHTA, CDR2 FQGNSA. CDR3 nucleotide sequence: TGTGCCAGCAGCCCCGGGCGGGCTAGCGGGGGGAACCAGTTCTTC. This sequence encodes CASSPGRASGGNQFF.

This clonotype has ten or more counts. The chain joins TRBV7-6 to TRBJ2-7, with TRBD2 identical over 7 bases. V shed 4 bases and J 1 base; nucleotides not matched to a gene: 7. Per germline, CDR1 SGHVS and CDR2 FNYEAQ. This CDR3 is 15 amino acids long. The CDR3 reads CASSSQERGSYEQYF. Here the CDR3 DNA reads TGTGCCAGCAGCTCCCAGGAGCGGGGTTCCTACGAGCAGTACTTC.

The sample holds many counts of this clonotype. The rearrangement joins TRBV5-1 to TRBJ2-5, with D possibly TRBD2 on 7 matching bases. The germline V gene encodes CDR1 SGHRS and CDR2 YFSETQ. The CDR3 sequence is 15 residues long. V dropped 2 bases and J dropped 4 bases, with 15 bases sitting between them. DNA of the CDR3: TGCGCCAGCAGCTTATTCGGGGGGCCCGTAGAGACCCAGTACTTC. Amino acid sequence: CASSLFGGPVETQYF.

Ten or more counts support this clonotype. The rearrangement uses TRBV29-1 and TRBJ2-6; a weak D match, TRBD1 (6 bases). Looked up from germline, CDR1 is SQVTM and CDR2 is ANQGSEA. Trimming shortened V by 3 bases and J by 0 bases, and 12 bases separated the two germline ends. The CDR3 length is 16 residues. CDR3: CSVERDTDSGANVLTF. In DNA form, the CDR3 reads TGCAGCGTTGAGAGGGACACTGACTCTGGGGCCAACGTCCTGACTTTC.

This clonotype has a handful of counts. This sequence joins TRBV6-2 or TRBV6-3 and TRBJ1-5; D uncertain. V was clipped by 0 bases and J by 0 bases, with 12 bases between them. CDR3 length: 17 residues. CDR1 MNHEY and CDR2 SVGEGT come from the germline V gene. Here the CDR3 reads CASSYSMGGYSNQPQHF. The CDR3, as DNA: TGTGCCAGCAGTTACTCAATGGGAGGATATAGCAATCAGCCCCAGCATTTT.